The 19 T cell receptor beta chains below come from one sample, sequenced in a study of T cells in Graves' hyperthyroidism and ophthalmopathy. RNA transcripts provided the source from which TCR beta CDR3 regions were amplified. A set of HTBI primers served as the primers for a first-round RT-PCR of the TCR CDR3. TCRdb fed the multiplex PCR reads into MiXCR, producing one record per CDR3 protein. The profile shows 530,000 or so distinct CDR3 sequences, around 22% of them singletons. The source material was blood. Source of these receptors: a woman younger than 45 with Graves' ophthalmopathy.

This clonotype was counted at least ten times. This chain uses TRBV20-1 with TRBJ2-7; tentatively, D is TRBD1 (6 bases). The V end was cut by 6 bases, the J end by 1 base, with 13 bases between. CDR1 DFQATT and CDR2 SNEGSKA come from the germline V gene (reference sequence). This CDR3 comprises 13 residues. CDR3 in amino acids: CSATHTGSYEQYF. Written as DNA, the CDR3 is TGCAGTGCAACGCACACAGGGTCCTACGAGCAGTACTTC.

This clonotype was observed many times. The chain joins TRBV7-2 to TRBJ2-5; TRBD2 aligns across 12 bases. From germline, CDR1 is SGHTA and CDR2 FQGNSA. The junction had 15 bases not matched to a gene; V was cut back by 0 bases and J by 1 base. CDR3 length: 21 amino acids. This chain's CDR3 is CASSLANRLAGDVYPQETQYF. DNA for the CDR3: TGTGCCAGCAGCTTAGCGAATCGACTAGCGGGGGATGTATACCCCCAAGAGACCCAGTACTTC.

Ten or more counts support this clonotype. The gene calls are TRBV28 and TRBJ2-7; D remains unclear. Germline V gene lookup returns CDR1 MDHEN and CDR2 SYDVKM. This CDR3 spans 16 amino acids. The germline V and J ends were trimmed by 1 base and 2 bases, with 15 bases remaining between them. This CDR3 reads CASSLLLGESTYEQYF. DNA for the CDR3: TGTGCCAGCAGTTTATTGCTAGGAGAGTCTACCTACGAGCAGTACTTC.

This chain links TRBV11-1 with TRBJ2-7; 7 bases align to TRBD1. Germline CDR1 is SGHAT and CDR2 is FQDESV (reference sequence). V lost 2 bases and J lost 3; bases outside the gene matches: 10. The CDR3 sequence is 16 residues long. CDR3 protein: CASSLNTGEAVYEQYF. CDR3 DNA sequence: TGTGCCAGCAGCTTAAATACAGGGGAAGCGGTCTACGAGCAGTACTTC.

This clonotype occurred many times. The chain uses TRBV6-1 and TRBJ1-5; TRBD1 agrees at 8 bases. CDR1 is MNHNS and CDR2 is SASEGT in the germline V gene. V shed 7 bases and J 6 bases; nucleotides not matched to a gene: 8. This CDR3 comprises 14 residues. Here the CDR3 DNA reads TGTGCCAGCACGGGTCCAGGGGGCGGTCAGCCCCAGCATTTT. Translating it yields CASTGPGGGQPQHF.

This clonotype came up many times. This rearrangement joins TRBV6-1 to TRBJ1-1, with 7 nucleotides matching TRBD1. CDR3 length: 14 residues. V was clipped by 5 bases and J by 10 bases; unmatched bases: 13. CDR1 MNHNS and CDR2 SASEGT come from the germline V gene. The CDR3 DNA is TGTGCCAGCAGTCCTGGGACAGCACTGATCGGAGCTTTCTTT. This encodes CASSPGTALIGAFF.

The chain carries TRBV27 and TRBJ2-7, with 7 bases identical to TRBD2. Trimming removed 1 base from V and 2 bases from J; junction bases left unmatched: 11. Germline V gene sequence: CDR1 MNHEY, CDR2 SMNVEV (reference sequence). This CDR3 is built from 17 residues. CDR3 DNA sequence: TGTGCCAGCAGTTTATTACTAGCGCCGGCGTCCCCCTACGAGCAGTACTTC. Amino acids: CASSLLLAPASPYEQYF.

V gene TRBV7-3 combines with J gene TRBJ1-1; 9 bases are a match to TRBD1. Trimming at V came to 3 bases and at J to 9 bases, leaving 11 bases not matched to a gene. The germline gives CDR1 SGHTA, CDR2 FQGTGA. CDR3 length: 15 amino acids. The CDR3 loop reads CASSFSPDRGLQAFF. The CDR3 nucleotides read TGTGCCAGCAGCTTTAGTCCGGACAGGGGCCTCCAAGCTTTCTTT.

The chain links TRBV15 to TRBJ1-3, with no clear D. The CDR3 spans 15 residues. Trimming pared 0 bases from V and 0 bases from J, leaving 6 bases between. The germline V gene encodes CDR1 LNHNV and CDR2 YYDKDF (reference sequence). For the CDR3, the DNA is TGTGCCACCAGCAGAGATGGTCTCTCTGGAAACACCATATATTTT. Its protein is CATSRDGLSGNTIYF.

The rearrangement uses TRBV6-1 and TRBJ2-5; 10 positions agree with TRBD2. The length of the CDR3 is 19 residues. V trimming: 6 bases; J trimming: 4 bases; junction bases outside the gene matches: 20. CDR1 MNHNS and CDR2 SASEGT come from the germline V gene. The CDR3 region is CASRDPFGLAERGRETQYF. CDR3 sequence (DNA): TGTGCCAGCAGGGATCCTTTCGGACTAGCGGAGAGGGGTAGAGAGACCCAGTACTTC.

This clonotype appeared many times. At one end, the junction sequence differs from germline, possibly due to a read error. V usage is TRBV20-1 and J usage is TRBJ1-2, with D tentatively TRBD1 (6 bases). The CDR3 runs to 13 residues. Looked up from germline, CDR1 is DFQATT and CDR2 is SNEGSKA (reference sequence). The DNA for the CDR3 is TGCAGTGCTGGAGACAGGCGTACTTATGGCTACACCTTC. This translates into CSAGDRRTYGYTF.

This rearrangement joins TRBV6-5 to TRBJ2-5; 11 bases are a match to TRBD2. The germline CDR1 and CDR2 sequences are MNHEY and SVGAGI. The CDR3 totals 15 residues. V shed 2 bases and J 5 bases; nucleotides not matched to a gene: 4. The DNA of the CDR3 is TGTGCCAGCAGTTACCTACTAGCGGGAGTGGAGACCCAGTACTTC. As protein: CASSYLLAGVETQYF.

This clonotype was detected ten times or more. The V call is TRBV14, the J call TRBJ2-7; 7 bases are a match to TRBD1. The CDR3 extends over 14 amino acids. Looked up from germline, CDR1 is SGHDN and CDR2 is FVKESK. Losses at the gene ends were 3 bases for V and 5 bases for J; bases not matched to a gene: 7. CDR3 DNA: TGTGCCAGCAGCCATAGCGACAGGGCCCACGAGCAGTACTTC. Its translation is CASSHSDRAHEQYF.

V usage is TRBV2 and J usage is TRBJ2-7; no reliable D call. The CDR3 consists of 14 residues. Germline CDR1 SNHLY, CDR2 FYNNEI. Trimming cost V 5 bases and J 2 bases, with 13 bases left between them. The CDR3 here is CASSSVLLPYEQYF. The CDR3 coding sequence is TGTGCCAGCAGTTCGGTCCTGCTACCCTACGAGCAGTACTTC.

This chain joins TRBV11-2 and TRBJ1-2; unclear D gene. V lost 0 bases and J lost 7, with 6 bases in between. Per the germline V gene, CDR1 is SGHAT and CDR2 is FQNNGV. This CDR3 comprises 12 residues. CDR3 loop: CASSLDEFGYTF. CDR3 sequence (DNA): TGTGCCAGCAGCTTAGACGAGTTTGGCTACACCTTC.

This sequence joins TRBV19 and TRBJ2-2; D gene ambiguous. The germline V gene has CDR1 LNHDA and CDR2 SQIVND (reference sequence). Trimming removed 10 bases from V and 0 bases from J, with 15 bases in between. This CDR3 region has 15 residues. The CDR3 sequence is CATKEKTTNTGELFF. CDR3 sequence (DNA): TGTGCCACGAAGGAAAAGACGACGAACACCGGGGAGCTGTTTTTT.

Regarding this clonotype: A much larger clone sits a single nucleotide away, making a read error possible. The CDR3 coding sequence is TGCGCCAGCAGCCATCCCCTGAGGGCAGCGAGTGAAGCTTGCTTT. Protein: CASSHPLRAASEACF. This rearrangement joins TRBV4-1 to TRBJ1-1; D remains ambiguous. CDR3 length: 15 residues. Germline-derived CDR1 and CDR2 are MGHRA and YSYEKL.

The table lists this clonotype with many counts. The germline gene is not matched at one end of the junction; a read error may be the cause. This rearrangement joins TRBV2 to TRBJ2-7; D gene unclear. This CDR3 has 15 amino acids. Per the germline V gene, CDR1 is SNHLY and CDR2 is FYNNEI. CDR3 loop: CATISDSGRSNEQYF. As DNA, the CDR3 is TGTGCCACCATATCCGACTCTGGTCGCTCCAACGAGCAGTACTTC. The complete variable domain, with remaining parts taken from reference TRBV2 and TRBJ2-7, reads EPEVTQTPSHQVTQMGQEVILRCVPISNHLYFYWYRQILGQKVEFLVSFYNNEISEKSEIFDDQFSVERPDGSNFTLKIRSTKLEDSAMYFCATISDSGRSNEQYFGPGTRLTVT.

This clonotype was seen ten or more times. One base away lies a much larger clone, so this may be a sequencing read error. The chain links TRBV15 to TRBJ1-1, with D hard to call. CDR1 is LNHNV and CDR2 is YYDKDF in the germline V gene (reference sequence). The CDR3 has 13 residues. Trimming removed 0 bases from V and 0 bases from J, with 2 bases in between. The CDR3 bases are TGTGCCACCAGCAGAGATCTGAACACTGAAGCTTTCTTT. Encoded protein: CATSRDLNTEAFF.